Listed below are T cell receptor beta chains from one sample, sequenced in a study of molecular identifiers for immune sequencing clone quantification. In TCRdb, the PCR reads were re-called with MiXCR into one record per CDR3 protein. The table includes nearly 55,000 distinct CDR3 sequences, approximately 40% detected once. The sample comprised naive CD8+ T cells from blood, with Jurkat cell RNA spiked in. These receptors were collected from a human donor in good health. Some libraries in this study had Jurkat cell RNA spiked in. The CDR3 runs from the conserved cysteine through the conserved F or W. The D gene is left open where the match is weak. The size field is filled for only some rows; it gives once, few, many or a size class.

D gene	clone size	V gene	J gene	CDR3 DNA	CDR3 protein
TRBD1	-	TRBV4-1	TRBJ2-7	TGCGCCAGCAGCCACTCAAAGGACAGGGGTAACTACGAGCAGTACTTC	CASSHSKDRGNYEQYF
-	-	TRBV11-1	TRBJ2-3	TGTGCCAGCAGCTTAGCGCCTCTTATGAGGGGCCCATCCACAGATACGCAGTATTTT	CASSLAPLMRGPSTDTQYF
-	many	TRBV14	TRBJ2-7	TGTGCCAGCAGCCAAGTAAGGGGCGCGTACGAGCAGTACTTC	CASSQVRGAYEQYF
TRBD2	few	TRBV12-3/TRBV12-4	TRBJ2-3	TGTGCCAGCAGTTTTTTGCGGGAGCTCACAGATACGCAGTATTTT	CASSFLRELTDTQYF
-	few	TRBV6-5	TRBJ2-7	TGTGCCAGCAGTTACTCAGGGAATTACGAGCAGTACTTC	CASSYSGNYEQYF
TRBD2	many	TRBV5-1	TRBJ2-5	TGCGCCAGCAGCCCGGGACTAGTAAAGACCCAGTACTTC	CASSPGLVKTQYF
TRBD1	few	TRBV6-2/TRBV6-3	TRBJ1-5	TGTGCCAGCAACGACAGGGAGGGTCAGCCCCAGCATTTT	CASNDREGQPQHF
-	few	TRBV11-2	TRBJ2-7	TGTGCCAGCAGTCAACCAACCGGCTACGAGCAGTACTTC	CASSQPTGYEQYF
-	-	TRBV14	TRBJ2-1	TGTGCCAGCAGCCAAGCTCTAGTAGGGGGCTACAATGAGCAGTTCTTC	CASSQALVGGYNEQFF
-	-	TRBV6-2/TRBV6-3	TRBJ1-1	TGTGCCAGCAGTTACTCCAGTTTGAACACTGAAGCTTTCTTT	CASSYSSLNTEAFF
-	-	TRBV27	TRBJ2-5	TGTGCCAGCAGTTTATCCTACTCGGGTTACCAAGAGACCCAGTACTTC	CASSLSYSGYQETQYF
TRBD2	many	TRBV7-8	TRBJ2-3	TGTGCCAGCAGCCGTTTGGGTTCGGGAGGAGGGCCAGATACGCAGTATTTT	CASSRLGSGGGPDTQYF
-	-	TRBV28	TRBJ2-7	TGTGCCAGCAGTTTACCTGGGGGGGGGCGGAACGAGCAGTACTTC	CASSLPGGGRNEQYF
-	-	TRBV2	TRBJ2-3	TGTGCCAGCACCCGGGCGAAGCCCCCCACAGATACGCAGTATTTT	CASTRAKPPTDTQYF
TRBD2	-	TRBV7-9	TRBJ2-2	TGTGCCAGCAGCTTAGAAGAGGGCCTAGCGGGAGGGCCGCCCGGGGAGCTGTTTTTT	CASSLEEGLAGGPPGELFF
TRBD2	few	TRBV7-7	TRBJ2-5	TGTGCCAGCAGCCCCCGGGAGGGGTACCAAGAGACCCAGTACTTC	CASSPREGYQETQYF
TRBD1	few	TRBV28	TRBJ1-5	TGTGCCAGCAGTTTAAGACTAAGGGACAGCCTTAATCAGCCCCAGCATTTT	CASSLRLRDSLNQPQHF
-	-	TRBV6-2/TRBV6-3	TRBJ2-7	TGTGCCAGCAGTTGGGGTGCCCTCTACGAGCAGTACTTC	CASSWGALYEQYF
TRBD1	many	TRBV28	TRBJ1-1	TGTGCCAGCACAGGGGGACAGGCTCCGAACACTGAAGCTTTCTTT	CASTGGQAPNTEAFF
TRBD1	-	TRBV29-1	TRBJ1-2	TGCAGCGCAGACAGGGATGGCTACACCTTC	CSADRDGYTF
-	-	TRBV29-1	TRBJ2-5	TGCAGCGTTTGGGTCAGCCCTCAAGAGACCCAGTACTTC	CSVWVSPQETQYF
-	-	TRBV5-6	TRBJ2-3	TGTGCCAGCACCCGACTAGGGGGGAGCACAGATACGCAGTATTTT	CASTRLGGSTDTQYF
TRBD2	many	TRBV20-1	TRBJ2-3	TGCAGTGCCCCTCCGGTCCCCCTAGCGGAGAGCACAGATACGCAGTATTTT	CSAPPVPLAESTDTQYF
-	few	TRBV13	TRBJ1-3	TGTGCCAGCACCCCGTATAGGTTCGGAAACACCATATATTTT	CASTPYRFGNTIYF
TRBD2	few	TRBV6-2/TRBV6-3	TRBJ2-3	TGTGCCAGCAGTTACGAATCCGGGAGGGCCAGCACAGATACGCAGTATTTT	CASSYESGRASTDTQYF
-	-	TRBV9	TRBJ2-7	TGTGCCAGCAGCCTAAACACGGGCTACGAGCAGTACTTC	CASSLNTGYEQYF
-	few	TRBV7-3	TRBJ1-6	TGTGCCAGCAGCCGCGGGGGGGGGAATTCACCCCTCCACTTT	CASSRGGGNSPLHF
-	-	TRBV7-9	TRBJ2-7	TGTGCCAGCATGCATGGCTACGAGCAGAACTTC	CASMHGYEQNF
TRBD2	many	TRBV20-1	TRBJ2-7	TGCAGTGCCACCGGGACTACCATCTACGAGCAGTACTTC	CSATGTTIYEQYF
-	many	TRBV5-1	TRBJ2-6	TGCGCCAGCAGCCATTCCCGGAGCTCTGGGGCCAACGTCCTGACTTTC	CASSHSRSSGANVLTF
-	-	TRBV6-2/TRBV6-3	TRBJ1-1	TGTGCCTGCATTTCACAGGGTGTGACTGAAGCTTTCTTT	CACISQGVTEAFF
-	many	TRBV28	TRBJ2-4	TGTGCCAGCAGCCCAAGTTGGCTAGCCAAAAACATTCAGTACTTC	CASSPSWLAKNIQYF
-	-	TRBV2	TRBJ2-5	TGTGCCACCAGAGGGCGCGTCTTC	CATRGRVF
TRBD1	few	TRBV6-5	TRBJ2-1	TGTGCCAGCAGCCCCTGGGGGACAGGGGATGGGAATGAGCAGTTCTTC	CASSPWGTGDGNEQFF
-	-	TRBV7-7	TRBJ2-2	TGTGCCAGCAGCCCCGGAGGGGCCGGGGAGCTGTTTTTT	CASSPGGAGELFF